This TCR beta chain emerged from a study of cytomegalovirus exposure and HLA in healthy donors. The study's findings and limits: TCR association rates varied by HLA locus in a later analysis, with DRB1 highest and HLA-C lowest. It was only CMV serostatus that was available as immune exposure information.

PCR was performed using 60 Vbeta and 13 Jbeta primers. Here immunoSEQ multiplex PCR was the method, and the copy in TCRdb shows in-frame clones only, minus some. This sample has about 140,000 clones, with about four fifths found just once. In the case of this clone: Its antigen is still unknown.

This CDR3 has 16 residues. Germline V gene sequence: CDR1 MRHNA, CDR2 SNTAGT. V lost 10 bases and J lost 5, with 24 bases in between. The chain recombines TRBV6-4 with TRBJ1-5; D gene uncertain. This clonotype was sampled from a man younger than 40 in good health and CMV-seronegative. The sample taken for sequencing was PBMCs. In DNA, the CDR3 is TGTGCCACCAACCCGGGAAAATTCGGTTCGCATCAGCCCCAGCATTTT. This encodes CATNPGKFGSHQPQHF.